This TCR beta chain originates from a study of blood T cell repertoires in COVID-19. Sequencing used immunoSEQ multiplex PCR; TCRdb keeps in-frame clones, though not all of them. Among fewer than 60,000 clones listed, 70% to 85% were seen once. CDR3 length: 14 amino acids. V was pared by 0 bases and J by 5 bases, with 7 bases between. Germline V gene data show CDR1 as KGHDR and CDR2 as SFDVKD. Sequenced input: peripheral blood. The receptor was isolated from a human donor in a cohort sampled during active COVID-19. The chain joins TRBV24-1 to TRBJ2-1; possibly TRBD1 for D (5 bases). Here the CDR3 DNA reads TGTGCCACCAGTGATTTGACAGGTGACAATGAGCAGTTCTTC. Translated, it gives CATSDLTGDNEQFF.